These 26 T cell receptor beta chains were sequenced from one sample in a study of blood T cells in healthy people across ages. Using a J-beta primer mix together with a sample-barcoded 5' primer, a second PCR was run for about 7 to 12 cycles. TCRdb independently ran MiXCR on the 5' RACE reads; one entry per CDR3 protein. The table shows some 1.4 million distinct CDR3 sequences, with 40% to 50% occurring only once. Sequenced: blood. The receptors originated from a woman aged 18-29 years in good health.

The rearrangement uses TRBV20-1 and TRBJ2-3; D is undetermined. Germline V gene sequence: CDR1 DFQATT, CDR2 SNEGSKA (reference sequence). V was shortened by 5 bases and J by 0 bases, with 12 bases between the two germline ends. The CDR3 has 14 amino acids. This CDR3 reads CSASALISTDTQYF. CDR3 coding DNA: TGCAGTGCTTCCGCCCTGATCAGCACAGATACGCAGTATTTT.

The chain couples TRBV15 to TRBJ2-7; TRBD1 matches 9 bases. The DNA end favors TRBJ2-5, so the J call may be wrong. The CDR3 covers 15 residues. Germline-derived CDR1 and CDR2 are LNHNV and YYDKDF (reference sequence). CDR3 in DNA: TGTGCCACCAGCAGAGATAAGGGGACAGGGGAGACCCAGTACTTC. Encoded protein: CATSRDKGTGETQYF.

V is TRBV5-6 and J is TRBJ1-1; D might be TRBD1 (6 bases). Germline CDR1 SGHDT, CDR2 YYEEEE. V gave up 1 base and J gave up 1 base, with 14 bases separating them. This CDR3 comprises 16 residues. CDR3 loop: CASSLNRRGANTEAFF. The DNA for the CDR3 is TGTGCCAGCAGCTTGAACCGTCGGGGGGCGAACACTGAAGCTTTCTTT.

In nucleotides, the CDR3 is TGTGCCAGCAGCCAGGGGAGAACTTCCACTGAAGCTTTCTTT. Protein: CASSQGRTSTEAFF. V usage is TRBV3-1 and J usage is TRBJ1-1, with D unresolved. Germline-derived CDR1 and CDR2 are LGHDT and YNNKEL (reference sequence). The CDR3 consists of 14 residues. V lost 3 bases and J 4 bases, leaving 12 bases between the germline ends.

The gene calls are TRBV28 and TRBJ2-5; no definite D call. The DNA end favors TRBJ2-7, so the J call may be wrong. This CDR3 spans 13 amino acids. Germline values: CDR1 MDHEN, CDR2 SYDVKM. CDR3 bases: TGTGCCAGCTGTCCGCCCCCTACCTACGAGCAGTACTTC. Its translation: CASCPPPTYEQYF.

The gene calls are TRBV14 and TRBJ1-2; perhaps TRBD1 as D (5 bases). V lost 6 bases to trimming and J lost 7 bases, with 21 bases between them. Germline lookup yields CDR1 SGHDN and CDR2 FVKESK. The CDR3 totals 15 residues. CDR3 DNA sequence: TGTGCCAGCAGGCCGTCCGGGACGGCGGCGGCTGGCTACACCTTC. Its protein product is CASRPSGTAAAGYTF.

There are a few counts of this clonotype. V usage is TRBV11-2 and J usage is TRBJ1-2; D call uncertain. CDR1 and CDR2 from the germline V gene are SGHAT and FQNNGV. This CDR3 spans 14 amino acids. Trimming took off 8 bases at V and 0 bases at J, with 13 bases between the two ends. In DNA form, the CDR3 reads TGTGCCAGCCTCCCGACCTACCCTAACTATGGCTACACCTTC. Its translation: CASLPTYPNYGYTF.

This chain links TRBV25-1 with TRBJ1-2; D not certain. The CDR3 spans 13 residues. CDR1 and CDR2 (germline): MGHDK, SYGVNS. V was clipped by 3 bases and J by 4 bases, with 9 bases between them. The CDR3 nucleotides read TGTGCCAGCAGTGAGAGGGCGCTCTATGGCTACACCTTC. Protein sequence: CASSERALYGYTF.

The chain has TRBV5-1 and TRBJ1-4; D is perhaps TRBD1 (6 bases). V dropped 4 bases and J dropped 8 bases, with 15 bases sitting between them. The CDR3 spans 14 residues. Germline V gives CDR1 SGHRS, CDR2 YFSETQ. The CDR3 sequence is CASSTGQPGEKLFF. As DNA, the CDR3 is TGCGCCAGCAGCACTGGACAGCCGGGGGAAAAACTGTTTTTT.

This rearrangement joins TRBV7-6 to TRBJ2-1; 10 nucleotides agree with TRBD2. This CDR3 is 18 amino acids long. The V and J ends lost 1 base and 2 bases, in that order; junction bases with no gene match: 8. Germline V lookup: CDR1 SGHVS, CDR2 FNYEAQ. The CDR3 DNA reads TGTGCCAGCAGCTTAGAGGGAGCGGGGGGGTGGACCTACAATGAGCAGTTCTTC. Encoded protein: CASSLEGAGGWTYNEQFF. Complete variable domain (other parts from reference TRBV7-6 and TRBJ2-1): GAGVSQSPRYKVTKRGQDVALRCDPISGHVSLYWYRQALGQGPEFLTYFNYEAQQDKSGLPNDRFSAERPEGSISTLTIQRTEQRDSAMYRCASSLEGAGGWTYNEQFFGPGTRLTVL.

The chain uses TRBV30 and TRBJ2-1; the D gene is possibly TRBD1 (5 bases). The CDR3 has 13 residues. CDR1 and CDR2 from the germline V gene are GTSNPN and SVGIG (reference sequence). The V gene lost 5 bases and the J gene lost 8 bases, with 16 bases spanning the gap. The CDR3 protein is CAWSGGAGHEQFF. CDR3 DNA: TGTGCCTGGTCCGGTGGAGCAGGGCATGAGCAGTTCTTC.

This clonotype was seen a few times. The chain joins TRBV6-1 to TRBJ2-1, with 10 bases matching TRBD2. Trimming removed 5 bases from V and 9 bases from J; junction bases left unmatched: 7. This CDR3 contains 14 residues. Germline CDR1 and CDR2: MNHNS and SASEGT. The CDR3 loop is CASSSGGAVGEQFF. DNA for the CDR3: TGTGCCAGCAGTAGCGGGGGGGCCGTGGGTGAGCAGTTCTTC.

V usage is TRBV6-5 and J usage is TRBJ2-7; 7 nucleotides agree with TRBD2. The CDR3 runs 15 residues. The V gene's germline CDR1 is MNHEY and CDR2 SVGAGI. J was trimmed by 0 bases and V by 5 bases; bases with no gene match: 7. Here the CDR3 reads CASSRGLFNSYEQYF. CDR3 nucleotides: TGTGCCAGCAGTAGGGGACTATTCAACTCCTACGAGCAGTACTTC.

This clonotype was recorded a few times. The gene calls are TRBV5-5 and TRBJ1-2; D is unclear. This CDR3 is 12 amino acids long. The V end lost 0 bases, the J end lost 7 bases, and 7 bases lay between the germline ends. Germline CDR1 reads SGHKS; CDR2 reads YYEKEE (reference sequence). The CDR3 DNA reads TGTGCCAGCAGCTTGGAGCGGCTTGGCTACACCTTC. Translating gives CASSLERLGYTF.

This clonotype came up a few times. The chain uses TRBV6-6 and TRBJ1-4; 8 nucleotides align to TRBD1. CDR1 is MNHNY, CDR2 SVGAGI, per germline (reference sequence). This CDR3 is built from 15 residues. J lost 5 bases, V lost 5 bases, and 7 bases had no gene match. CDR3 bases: TGTGCCAGCAGTCACGGACAGGGTGCCAATGAAAAACTGTTTTTT. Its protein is CASSHGQGANEKLFF.

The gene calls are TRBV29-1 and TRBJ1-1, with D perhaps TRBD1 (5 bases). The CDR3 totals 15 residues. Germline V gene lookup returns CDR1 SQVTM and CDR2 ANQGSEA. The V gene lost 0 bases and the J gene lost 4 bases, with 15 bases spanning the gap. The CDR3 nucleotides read TGCAGCGTTGAAGATGCGTTCCAGGGAGGCACTGAAGCTTTCTTT. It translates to CSVEDAFQGGTEAFF.

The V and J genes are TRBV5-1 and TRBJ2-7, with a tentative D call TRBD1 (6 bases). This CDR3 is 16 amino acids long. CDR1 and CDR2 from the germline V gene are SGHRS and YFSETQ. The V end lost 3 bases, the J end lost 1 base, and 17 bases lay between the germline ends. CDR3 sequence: CASSSGTGTMSYEQYF. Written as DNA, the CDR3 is TGCGCCAGCAGCTCGGGGACCGGGACAATGTCCTACGAGCAGTACTTC.

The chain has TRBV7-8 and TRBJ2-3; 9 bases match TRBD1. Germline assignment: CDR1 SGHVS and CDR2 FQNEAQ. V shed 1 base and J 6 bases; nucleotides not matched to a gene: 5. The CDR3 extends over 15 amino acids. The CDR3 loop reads CASSLEGQGRDTQYF. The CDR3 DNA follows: TGTGCCAGCAGCTTAGAAGGACAGGGGCGGGATACGCAGTATTTT.

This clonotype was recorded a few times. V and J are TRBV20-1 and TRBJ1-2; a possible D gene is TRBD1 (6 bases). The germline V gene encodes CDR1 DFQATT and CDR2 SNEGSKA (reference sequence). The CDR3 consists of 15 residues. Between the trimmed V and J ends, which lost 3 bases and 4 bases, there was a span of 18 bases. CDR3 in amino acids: CSASPPFDRSYGYTF. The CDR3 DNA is TGCAGTGCTAGCCCCCCATTTGACAGGTCCTATGGCTACACCTTC.

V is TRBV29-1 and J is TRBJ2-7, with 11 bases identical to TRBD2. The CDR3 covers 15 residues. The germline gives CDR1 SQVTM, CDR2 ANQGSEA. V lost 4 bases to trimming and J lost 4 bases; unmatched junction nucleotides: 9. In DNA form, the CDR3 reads TGCAGCGTTGCTAGAAAACTAGCGGGAGAATACGAGCAGTACTTC. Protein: CSVARKLAGEYEQYF.

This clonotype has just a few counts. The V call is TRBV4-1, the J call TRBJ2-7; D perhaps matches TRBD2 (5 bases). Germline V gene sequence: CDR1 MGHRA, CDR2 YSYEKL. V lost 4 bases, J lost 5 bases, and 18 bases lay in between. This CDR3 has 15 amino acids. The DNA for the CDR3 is TGCGCCAGCAGCCCAAAAGATTTCCCCGGGGACGAGCAGTACTTC. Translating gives CASSPKDFPGDEQYF.

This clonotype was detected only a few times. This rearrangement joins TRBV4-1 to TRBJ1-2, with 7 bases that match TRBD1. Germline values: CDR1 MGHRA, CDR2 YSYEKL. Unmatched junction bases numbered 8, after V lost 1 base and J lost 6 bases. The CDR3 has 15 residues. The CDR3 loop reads CASSQAEGALNGYTF. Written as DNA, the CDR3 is TGCGCCAGCAGCCAAGCTGAGGGGGCGCTTAATGGCTACACCTTC.

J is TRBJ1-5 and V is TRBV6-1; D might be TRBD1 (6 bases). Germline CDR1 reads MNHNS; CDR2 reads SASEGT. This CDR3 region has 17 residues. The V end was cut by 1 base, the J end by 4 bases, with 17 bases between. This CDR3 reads CASSEVTGSGRNQPQHF. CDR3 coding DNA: TGTGCCAGCAGTGAAGTGACAGGCTCCGGGAGGAATCAGCCCCAGCATTTT.

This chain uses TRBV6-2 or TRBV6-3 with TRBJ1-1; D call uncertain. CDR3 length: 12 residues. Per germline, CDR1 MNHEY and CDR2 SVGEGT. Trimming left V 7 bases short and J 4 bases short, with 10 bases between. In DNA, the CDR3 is TGTGCCAGCACAGGAAGGAGCACTGAAGCTTTCTTT. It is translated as CASTGRSTEAFF.

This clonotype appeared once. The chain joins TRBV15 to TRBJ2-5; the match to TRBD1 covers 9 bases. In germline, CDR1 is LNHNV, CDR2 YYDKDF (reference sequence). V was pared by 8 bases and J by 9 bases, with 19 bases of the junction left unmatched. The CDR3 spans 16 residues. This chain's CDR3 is CATWGQGGNSPGAQYF. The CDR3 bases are TGTGCCACCTGGGGACAGGGAGGGAATAGCCCCGGAGCCCAGTACTTC.

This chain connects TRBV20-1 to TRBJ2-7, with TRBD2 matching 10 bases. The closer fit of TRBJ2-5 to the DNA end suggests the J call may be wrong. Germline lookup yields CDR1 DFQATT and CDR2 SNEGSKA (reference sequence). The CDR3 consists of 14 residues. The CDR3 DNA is TGCAGTGGTCAAAAGCGGGAGGGTTACGAGACCCAGTACTTC. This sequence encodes CSGQKREGYETQYF.